These T cell receptor beta chains were read from a single sample in a study of blood T cell repertoires in COVID-19. The data were produced by immunoSEQ multiplex PCR, yet TCRdb's version contains in-frame clones alone and is incomplete. This sample has fewer than 250,000 clones, with just under 85% found just once. Sequencing used peripheral blood. Receptors were obtained from a woman aged 55 to 70 with active or convalescent COVID-19. CDR3s include the opening cysteine and the closing phenylalanine or tryptophan. D genes are given only for firm matches. Not all rows give a size; the values are once, few, many and, for expanded clones, a class.

len	abundance	d_gene	v_gene	j_gene	CDR3nt	CDR3aa
16	-	-	TRBV28	TRBJ1-4	TGTGCCAGCAGTTTATCCCGGGGGGCAACTAATGAAAAACTGTTTTTT	CASSLSRGATNEKLFF
16	-	-	TRBV2	TRBJ2-3	TGTGCCAGCGCCCCATGGCGCGGGGAAAGCACAGATACGCAGTATTTT	CASAPWRGESTDTQYF
21	-	TRBD1	TRBV5-1	TRBJ1-2	TGCGCCAGCAGCTTGGGTTGGATAGACAGGGACATCCTCGTTGTGGACTATGGCTACACCTTC	CASSLGWIDRDILVVDYGYTF
12	-	-	TRBV2	TRBJ1-2	TGTGCCAGCAGTGAGACACAATATGGCTACACCTTC	CASSETQYGYTF
15	-	-	TRBV5-6	TRBJ2-2	TGTGCCAGCAGCTTAACAGGGACGCTCACCGGGGAGCTGTTTTTT	CASSLTGTLTGELFF
11	once	-	TRBV20-1	TRBJ2-1	TGCAGTGTCCCATGGGGGGATGAGCAGTTCTTC	CSVPWGDEQFF
14	many	-	TRBV19	TRBJ1-5	TGTGCCAGTAGTATCGGGGAAAGCAATCAGCCCCAGCATTTT	CASSIGESNQPQHF
14	few	TRBD1	TRBV5-6	TRBJ1-4	TGTGCCAGCAGCCCAGGACAGGGGGGACGGGAACTGTTTTTT	CASSPGQGGRELFF
14	-	-	TRBV11-2	TRBJ2-4	TGTGCCAGCAGCTATGGGCTAGCCAAAAACATTCAGTACTTC	CASSYGLAKNIQYF
13	-	-	TRBV6-6	TRBJ2-1	TGTGCCAGCAGTTACCCGGACAAAGCTGAGCAGTTCTTC	CASSYPDKAEQFF
14	few	-	TRBV7-2	TRBJ1-2	TGTGCCAGCAGCTCCAACAACAGGGTTGGTGGCTACACCTTC	CASSSNNRVGGYTF
13	-	-	TRBV7-3	TRBJ1-2	TGTGCCAGCAGCTTAACGGGGCGCCATGGCTACACCTTC	CASSLTGRHGYTF
11	few	-	TRBV7-9	TRBJ1-6	TGTGCCAGCAGCCGGGGGTCACCCCTCCACTTT	CASSRGSPLHF
14	-	-	TRBV9	TRBJ1-3	TGTGCCAGCAGCGTCAGCTCACAGGGAAACACCATATATTTT	CASSVSSQGNTIYF
15	-	TRBD2	TRBV27	TRBJ2-5	TGTGCCAGCAGTAGATGGACTAGCGGGGAAGAGACCCAGTACTTC	CASSRWTSGEETQYF
11	-	-	TRBV5-1	TRBJ2-4	TGCGCCAGCAGACAGGGTGAGGTTCAGTACTTC	CASRQGEVQYF
14	-	-	TRBV11-3	TRBJ2-7	TGTGCCAGCAGCTTATTTGACAGGTACTACGAGCAGTACTTC	CASSLFDRYYEQYF